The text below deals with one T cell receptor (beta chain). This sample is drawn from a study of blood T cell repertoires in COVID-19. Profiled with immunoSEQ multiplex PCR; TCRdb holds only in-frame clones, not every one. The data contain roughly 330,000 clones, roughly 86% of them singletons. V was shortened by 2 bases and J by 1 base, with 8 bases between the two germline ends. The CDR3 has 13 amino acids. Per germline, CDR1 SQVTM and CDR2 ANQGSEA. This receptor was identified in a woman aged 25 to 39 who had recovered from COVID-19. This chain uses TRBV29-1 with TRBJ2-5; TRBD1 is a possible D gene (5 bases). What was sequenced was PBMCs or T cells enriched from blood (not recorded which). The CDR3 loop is CSVEKGFQETQYF. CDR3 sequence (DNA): TGCAGCGTTGAAAAGGGGTTCCAAGAGACCCAGTACTTC.